Below, 9 T cell receptor beta chains from the same sample are listed, as sequenced in a study of T-cell memory formation after mild COVID-19. Via MiXCR, TCRdb re-called the 5' RACE reads, giving one row per CDR3 protein. The repertoire holds 250,000 to 400,000 distinct CDR3 sequences, 13% to 15% seen once, with roughly 23% in the top ten. Specimen: PBMCs or a T cell subset sorted from them (not recorded which). Receptors were obtained from a man between 18 and 29 years old who had mild COVID-19 (a few samples of this study predate the infection). Cell type and time point are not known.

This chain connects TRBV5-5 to TRBJ1-4, with no clear D. Trimming stripped 0 bases from V and 4 bases from J, with 22 bases between. The CDR3 totals 19 residues. The germline V gene encodes CDR1 SGHKS and CDR2 YYEKEE (reference sequence). CDR3 sequence reads: CASSLAPRPRGPVNEKLFF. CDR3 DNA: TGTGCCAGCAGCTTGGCCCCCCGGCCCCGAGGGCCGGTTAATGAAAAACTGTTTTTT.

This clonotype has just a few counts. This chain joins TRBV27 and TRBJ2-5; D is undetermined. The V gene lost 6 bases and the J gene lost 1 base, with 9 bases spanning the gap. The germline CDR1 and CDR2 sequences are MNHEY and SMNVEV (reference sequence). CDR3 length: 13 amino acids. The CDR3 here is CASRHTVQETQYF. The CDR3 DNA reads TGTGCCAGCAGACACACCGTCCAAGAGACCCAGTACTTC.

This chain joins TRBV12-3 or TRBV12-4 and TRBJ1-6; possible D gene TRBD1, 5 bases. The CDR3 totals 13 residues. V was shortened by 6 bases and J by 10 bases, with 13 bases between the two germline ends. The CDR3 nucleotides are TGTGCCAGCAGCCGACAGCCGCAGTCACCCCTCCACTTT. This translates into CASSRQPQSPLHF.

This clonotype turned up a few times. The chain joins TRBV12-3 or TRBV12-4 to TRBJ1-2, with D unclear. This CDR3 spans 12 amino acids. V was shortened by 5 bases and J by 14 bases, with 18 bases between the two germline ends. In DNA form, the CDR3 reads TGTGCCAGCAGTGGCATTGAGAGGGCCGGGACCTTC. It encodes CASSGIERAGTF.

This chain joins TRBV5-1 and TRBJ2-3; D remains ambiguous. Trimming stripped 2 bases from V and 1 base from J, with 11 bases between. This CDR3 contains 15 residues. Per the germline V gene, CDR1 is SGHRS and CDR2 is YFSETQ. The CDR3 reads CASSFGPPGTDTQYF. The CDR3 nucleotides read TGCGCCAGCAGCTTTGGTCCCCCGGGCACAGATACGCAGTATTTT.

The genes are TRBV6-4 and TRBJ1-5, with D hard to call. Trimming cost V 2 bases and J 4 bases, with 12 bases left between them. This CDR3 has 15 amino acids. Germline assignment: CDR1 MRHNA and CDR2 SNTAGT. CDR3 region: CASSDRRRGNQPQHF. The DNA of the CDR3 is TGTGCCAGCAGTGACCGACGGAGAGGAAATCAGCCCCAGCATTTT.

The chain uses TRBV20-1 and TRBJ2-7; 7 bases agree with TRBD2. The germline V gene has CDR1 DFQATT and CDR2 SNEGSKA (reference sequence). Trimming took 3 bases from V and 1 from J; bases not matched to a gene: 9. The CDR3 runs 15 residues. DNA of the CDR3: TGCAGTGCTAGGGGTCAGCGGGGCGATTCCTACGAGCAGTACTTC. It translates to CSARGQRGDSYEQYF.

This clonotype was recorded at least ten times. The V and J genes are TRBV19 and TRBJ2-7; D is undetermined. Trimming left V 3 bases short and J 3 bases short, with 12 bases between. Looked up from germline, CDR1 is LNHDA and CDR2 is SQIVND (reference sequence). This CDR3 has 14 residues. The CDR3 loop is CASSMSPAIYEQYF. The CDR3 DNA is TGTGCCAGTAGTATGTCCCCCGCCATCTACGAGCAGTACTTC.

This clonotype was counted between two and nine times. This CDR3 reads CASILGGPGETQYF. CDR3 in DNA: TGCGCCAGCATCCTCGGGGGCCCCGGTGAGACCCAGTACTTC. This chain uses TRBV10-2 with TRBJ2-5; D tentatively reads TRBD1 or TRBD2 (6 bases each). V lost 7 bases and J 5 bases, leaving 17 bases between the germline ends. Per germline, CDR1 WSHSY and CDR2 SAAADI. This CDR3 spans 14 amino acids.